This T cell receptor (beta chain) appears in the sequencing data of a study of Graves' ophthalmopathy and Graves' hyperthyroidism. The authors amplified TCR beta CDR3 regions, and they did so from RNA transcripts for repertoire sequencing. Investigators did first-round RT-PCR with HTBI primers, then second-round multiplex PCR. TCRdb recomputed calls from the multiplex PCR reads with MiXCR, one row per CDR3 protein. Among over a million distinct CDR3 sequences, 35% to 45% were seen once, and the ten largest hold roughly 11%. The V gene lost 1 base and the J gene lost 6 bases, with 16 bases spanning the gap. CDR3 size: 16 residues. CDR1 is SGHDN and CDR2 is FVKESK in the germline V gene.

This TCR came from an adult man with Graves' hyperthyroidism. What was sequenced was peripheral blood or thyroid tissue (not recorded which). This chain connects TRBV14 to TRBJ1-5, with D tentatively TRBD1 (6 bases). The CDR3 DNA reads as TGTGCCAGCAGCCAAGCCCGACAGGTTTTGGGTCAGCCCCAGCATTTT. Residues: CASSQARQVLGQPQHF.